Described below is a single T cell receptor (beta chain) sequence and its context. The antigen is unknown. Trimming removed 5 bases at V and 3 bases at J, with 5 bases between. The CDR3 extends over 11 amino acids. Germline V gene data show CDR1 as SEHNR and CDR2 as FQNEAQ (reference sequence). This sample stems from a study of cytomegalovirus exposure and HLA in healthy donors. General study results and limits: It was approximately 150 TCR beta chains that were listed as cytomegalovirus-associated. Published work reported that the classifier diagnosed cytomegalovirus status with high specificity and sensitivity.

Generated by immunoSEQ multiplex PCR, the TCRdb table keeps only in-frame clones and is missing some. The sample shows 260,000 or so clones, less than 95% of them seen only once. The sequencing sample was made of PBMCs. The V call is TRBV7-9, the J call TRBJ2-7; D is uncertain. This clonotype originated in a woman in her twenties or thirties in good health and CMV-seronegative. The chain's CDR3 is CASSGRYEQYF. The CDR3 bases are TGTGCCAGCAGCGGACGCTACGAGCAGTACTTC.